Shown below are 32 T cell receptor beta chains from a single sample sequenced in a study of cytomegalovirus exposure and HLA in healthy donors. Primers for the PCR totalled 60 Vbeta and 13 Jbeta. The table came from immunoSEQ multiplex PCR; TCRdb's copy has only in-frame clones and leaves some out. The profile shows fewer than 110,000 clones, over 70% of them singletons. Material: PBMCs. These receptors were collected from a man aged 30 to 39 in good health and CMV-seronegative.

CDR3 in amino acids: CASSFEVEVWSEAFF. CDR3 sequence (DNA): TGTGCCAGCAGTTTCGAAGTGGAGGTCTGGTCTGAAGCTTTCTTT. The rearrangement joins TRBV28 to TRBJ1-1; D gene unclear. V gave up 3 bases and J gave up 6 bases, with 17 bases separating them. Germline V lookup: CDR1 MDHEN, CDR2 SYDVKM. There are 15 residues in the CDR3.

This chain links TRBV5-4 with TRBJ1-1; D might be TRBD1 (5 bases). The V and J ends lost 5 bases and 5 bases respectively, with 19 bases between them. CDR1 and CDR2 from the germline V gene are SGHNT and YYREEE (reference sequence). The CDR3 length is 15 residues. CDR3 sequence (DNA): TGTGCCAGCAGTTGGGTGGCGGGGGTGTTGACTGAAGCTTTCTTT. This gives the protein CASSWVAGVLTEAFF.

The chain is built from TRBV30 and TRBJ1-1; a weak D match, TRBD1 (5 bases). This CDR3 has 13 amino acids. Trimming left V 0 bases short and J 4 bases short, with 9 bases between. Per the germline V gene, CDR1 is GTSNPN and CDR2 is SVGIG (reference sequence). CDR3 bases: TGTGCCTGGAGTGTAGCGGGGACCACTGAAGCTTTCTTT. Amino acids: CAWSVAGTTEAFF. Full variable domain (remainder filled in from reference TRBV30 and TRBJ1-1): SQTIHQWPATLVQPVGSPLSLECTVEGTSNPNLYWYRQAAGRGLQLLFYSVGIGQISSEVPQNLSASRPQDRQFILSSKKLLLSDSGFYLCAWSVAGTTEAFFGQGTRLTVV.

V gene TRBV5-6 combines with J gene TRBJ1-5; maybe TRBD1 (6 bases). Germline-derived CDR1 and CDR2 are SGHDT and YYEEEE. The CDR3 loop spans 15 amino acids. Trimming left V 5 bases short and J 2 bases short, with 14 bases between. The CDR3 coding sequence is TGTGCCAGCAGTTCCCGGGACAAGGGCAATCAGCCCCAGCATTTT. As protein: CASSSRDKGNQPQHF.

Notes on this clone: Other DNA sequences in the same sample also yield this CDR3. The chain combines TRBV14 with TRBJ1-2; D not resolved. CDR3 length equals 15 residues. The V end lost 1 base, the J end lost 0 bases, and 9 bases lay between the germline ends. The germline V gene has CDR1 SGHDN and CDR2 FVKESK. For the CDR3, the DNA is TGTGCCAGCAGCCAAGCCTCGGTGTCTAACTATGGCTACACCTTC. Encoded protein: CASSQASVSNYGYTF.

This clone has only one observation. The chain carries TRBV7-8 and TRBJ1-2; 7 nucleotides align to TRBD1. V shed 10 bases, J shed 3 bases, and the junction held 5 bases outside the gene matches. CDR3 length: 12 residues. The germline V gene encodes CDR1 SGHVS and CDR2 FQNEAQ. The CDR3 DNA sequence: TGTGCCACCCGGGGACAGCACTATGGCTACACCTTC. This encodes CATRGQHYGYTF.

The CDR3 here is CASSVAASGGGDTQYF. CDR3 DNA: TGTGCCAGCAGCGTAGCGGCGAGCGGGGGGGGAGATACGCAGTATTTT. The chain couples TRBV9 to TRBJ2-3; TRBD2 aligns across 10 bases. The J segment lost 5 bases and the V segment lost 0 bases, leaving 6 bases of the junction unmatched. Germline-derived CDR1 and CDR2 are SGDLS and YYNGEE. The CDR3 is made up of 16 amino acids.

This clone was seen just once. CDR3 amino acids: CASSRQGNQPQHF. The CDR3 nucleotides read TGTGCCAGCAGTAGACAGGGCAATCAGCCCCAGCATTTT. The chain couples TRBV7-2 to TRBJ1-5; a weak D match, TRBD1 (6 bases). V lost 6 bases to trimming and J lost 2 bases, with 8 bases between them. This CDR3 comprises 13 residues. Germline CDR1 and CDR2: SGHTA and FQGNSA.

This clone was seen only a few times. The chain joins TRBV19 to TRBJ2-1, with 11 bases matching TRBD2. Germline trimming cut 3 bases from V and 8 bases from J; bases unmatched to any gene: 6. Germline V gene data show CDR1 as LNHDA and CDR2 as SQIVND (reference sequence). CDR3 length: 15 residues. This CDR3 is CASSITSGSTDEQFF. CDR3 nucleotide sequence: TGTGCCAGTAGTATCACTAGCGGGAGTACCGATGAGCAGTTCTTC.

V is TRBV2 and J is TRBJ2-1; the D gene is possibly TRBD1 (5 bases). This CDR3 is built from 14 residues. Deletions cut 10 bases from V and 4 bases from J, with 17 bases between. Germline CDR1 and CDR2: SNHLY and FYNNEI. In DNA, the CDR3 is TGTGCCACCACTGTGACAGAACAATACAATGAGCAGTTCTTC. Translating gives CATTVTEQYNEQFF.

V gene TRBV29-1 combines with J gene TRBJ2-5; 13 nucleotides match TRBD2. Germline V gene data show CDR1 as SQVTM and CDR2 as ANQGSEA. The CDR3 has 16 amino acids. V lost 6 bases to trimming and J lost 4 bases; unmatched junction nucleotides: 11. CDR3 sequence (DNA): TGCAGCGTGTCCGGGACTAGCGGGATGAAACGAGAGACCCAGTACTTC. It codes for CSVSGTSGMKRETQYF.

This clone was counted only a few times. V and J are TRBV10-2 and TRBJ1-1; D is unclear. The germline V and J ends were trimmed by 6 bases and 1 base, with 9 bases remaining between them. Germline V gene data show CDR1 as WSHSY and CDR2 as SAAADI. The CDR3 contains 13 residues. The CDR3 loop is CASRPTRNTEAFF. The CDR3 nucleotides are TGCGCCAGCAGGCCGACAAGGAACACTGAAGCTTTCTTT.

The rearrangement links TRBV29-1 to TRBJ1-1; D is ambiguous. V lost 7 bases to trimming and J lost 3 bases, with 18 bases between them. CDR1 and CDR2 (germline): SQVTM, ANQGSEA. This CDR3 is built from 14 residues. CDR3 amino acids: CSAKGRGSDTEAFF. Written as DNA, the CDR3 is TGCAGCGCCAAGGGAAGAGGGAGTGACACTGAAGCTTTCTTT.

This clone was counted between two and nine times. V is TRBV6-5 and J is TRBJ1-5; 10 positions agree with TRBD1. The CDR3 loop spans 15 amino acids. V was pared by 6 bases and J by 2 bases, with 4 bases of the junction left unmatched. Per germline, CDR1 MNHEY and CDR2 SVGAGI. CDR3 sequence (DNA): TGTGCCAGCAGCATCGGGACAGGGGGCAATCAGCCCCAGCATTTT. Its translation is CASSIGTGGNQPQHF.

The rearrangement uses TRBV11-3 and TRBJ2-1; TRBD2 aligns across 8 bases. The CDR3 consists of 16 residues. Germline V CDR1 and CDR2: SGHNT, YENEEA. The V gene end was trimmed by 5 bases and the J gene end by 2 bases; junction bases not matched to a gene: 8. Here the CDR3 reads CASSPTSVNTYNEQFF. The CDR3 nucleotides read TGTGCCAGCAGCCCGACTAGCGTCAATACCTACAATGAGCAGTTCTTC.

In DNA form, the CDR3 reads TGTGCCAGTACCAGGGGGCTTCAGCCCCAGCATTTT. Its translation: CASTRGLQPQHF. V and J are TRBV19 and TRBJ1-5; 8 nucleotides match TRBD1. The CDR3 extends over 12 amino acids. Germline values: CDR1 LNHDA, CDR2 SQIVND (reference sequence). With 7 bases clipped from V and 6 bases from J, the junction kept 2 bases outside the gene matches.

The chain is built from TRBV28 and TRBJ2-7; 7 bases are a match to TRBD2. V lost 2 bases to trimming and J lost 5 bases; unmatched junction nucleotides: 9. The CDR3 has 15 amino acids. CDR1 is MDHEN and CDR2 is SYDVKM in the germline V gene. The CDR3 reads CASSLISGLRNEQYF. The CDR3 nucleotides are TGTGCCAGCAGTTTAATTTCGGGACTAAGAAACGAGCAGTACTTC.

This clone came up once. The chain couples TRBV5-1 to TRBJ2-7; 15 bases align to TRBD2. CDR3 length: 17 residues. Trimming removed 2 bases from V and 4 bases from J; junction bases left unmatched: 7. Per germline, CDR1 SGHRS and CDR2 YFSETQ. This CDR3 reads CASSLTSGTSGRYEQYF. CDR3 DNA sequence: TGCGCCAGCAGCTTAACCTCCGGGACTAGCGGGAGGTACGAGCAGTACTTC.

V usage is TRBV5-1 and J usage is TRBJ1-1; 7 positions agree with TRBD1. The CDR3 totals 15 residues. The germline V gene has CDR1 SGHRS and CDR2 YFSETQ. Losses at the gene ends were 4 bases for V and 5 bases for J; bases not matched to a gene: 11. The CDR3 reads CASSLRQGSRTEAFF. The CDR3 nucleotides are TGCGCCAGCAGCCTGAGACAGGGATCGCGGACTGAAGCTTTCTTT.

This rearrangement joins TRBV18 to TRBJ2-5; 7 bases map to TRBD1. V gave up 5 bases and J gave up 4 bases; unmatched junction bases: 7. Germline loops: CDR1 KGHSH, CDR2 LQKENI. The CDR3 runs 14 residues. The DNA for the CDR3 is TGTGCCAGCTCATCCCCGGGACAGAGAGAGACCCAGTACTTC. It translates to CASSSPGQRETQYF.

The DNA for the CDR3 is TGCGCCAGCAGCTCGACAGTTGAAGCTTTCTTT. This codes for CASSSTVEAFF. V is TRBV5-1 and J is TRBJ1-1, with a tentative D call TRBD1 (5 bases). The CDR3 is 11 residues long. Germline-derived CDR1 and CDR2 are SGHRS and YFSETQ. Trimming took off 3 bases at V and 7 bases at J, with 7 bases between the two ends.

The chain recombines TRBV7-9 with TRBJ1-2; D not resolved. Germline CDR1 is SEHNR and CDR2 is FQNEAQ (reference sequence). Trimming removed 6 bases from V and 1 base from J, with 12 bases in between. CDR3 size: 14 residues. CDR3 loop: CASRFGRFNYGYTF. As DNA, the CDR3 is TGTGCCAGCAGATTTGGCCGATTTAACTATGGCTACACCTTC.

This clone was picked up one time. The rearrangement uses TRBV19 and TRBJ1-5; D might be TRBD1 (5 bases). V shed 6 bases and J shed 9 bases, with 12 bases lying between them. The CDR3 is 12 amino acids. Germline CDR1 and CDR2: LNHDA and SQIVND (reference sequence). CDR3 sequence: CASSTGGVPQHF. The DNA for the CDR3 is TGTGCCAGTAGCACAGGTGGGGTGCCCCAGCATTTT.

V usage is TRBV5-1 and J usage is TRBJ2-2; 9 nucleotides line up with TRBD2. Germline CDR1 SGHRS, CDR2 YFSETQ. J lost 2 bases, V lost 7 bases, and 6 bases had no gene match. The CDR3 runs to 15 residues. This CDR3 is CASGTTSGNTGELFF. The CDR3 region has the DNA TGCGCCAGCGGCACGACTAGCGGAAACACCGGGGAGCTGTTTTTT.

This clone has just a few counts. The DNA of the CDR3 is TGTGCCAGCAGTGATAAGGGACAGGGAGTTGAAGAAAAACTGTTTTTT. This translates into CASSDKGQGVEEKLFF. The chain couples TRBV2 to TRBJ1-4; 9 positions agree with TRBD1. The CDR3 spans 16 residues. Trimming removed 3 bases from V and 8 bases from J; junction bases left unmatched: 10. From germline, CDR1 is SNHLY and CDR2 FYNNEI. Based on the CDR3 plus reference TRBV2 and TRBJ1-4, the full variable domain is EPEVTQTPSHQVTQMGQEVILRCVPISNHLYFYWYRQILGQKVEFLVSFYNNEISEKSEIFDDQFSVERPDGSNFTLKIRSTKLEDSAMYFCASSDKGQGVEEKLFFGSGTQLSVL.

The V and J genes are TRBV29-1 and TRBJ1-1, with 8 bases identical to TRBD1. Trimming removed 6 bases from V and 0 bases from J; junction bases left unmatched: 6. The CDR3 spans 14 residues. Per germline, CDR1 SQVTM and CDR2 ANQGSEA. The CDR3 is CSVGQGLMNTEAFF. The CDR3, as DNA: TGCAGCGTCGGACAGGGCCTTATGAACACTGAAGCTTTCTTT.

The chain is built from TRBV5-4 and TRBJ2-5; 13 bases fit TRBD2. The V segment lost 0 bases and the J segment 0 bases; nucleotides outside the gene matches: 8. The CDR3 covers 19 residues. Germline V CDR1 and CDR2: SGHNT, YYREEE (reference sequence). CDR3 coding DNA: TGTGCCAGCAGCTTGGACCGGACTAGCGGGGGAAAGTACCAAGAGACCCAGTACTTC. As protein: CASSLDRTSGGKYQETQYF.

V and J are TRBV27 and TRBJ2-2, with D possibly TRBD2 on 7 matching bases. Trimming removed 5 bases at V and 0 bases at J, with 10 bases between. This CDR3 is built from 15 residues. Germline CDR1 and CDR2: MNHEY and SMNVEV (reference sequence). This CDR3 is CASSGGGANTGELFF. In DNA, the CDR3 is TGTGCCAGCAGTGGGGGGGGCGCGAACACCGGGGAGCTGTTTTTT.

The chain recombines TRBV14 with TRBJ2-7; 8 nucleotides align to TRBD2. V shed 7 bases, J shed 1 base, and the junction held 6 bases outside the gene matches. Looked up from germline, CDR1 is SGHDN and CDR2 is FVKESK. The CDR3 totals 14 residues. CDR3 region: CASNSLAGSYEQYF. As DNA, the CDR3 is TGTGCCAGCAATTCGCTAGCGGGTTCCTACGAGCAGTACTTC.

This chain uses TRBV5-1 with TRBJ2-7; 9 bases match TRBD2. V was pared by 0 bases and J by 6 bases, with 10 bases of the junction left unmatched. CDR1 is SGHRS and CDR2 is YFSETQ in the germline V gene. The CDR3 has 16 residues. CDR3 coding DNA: TGCGCCAGCAGCTTGGTGGGCGGCGGGAGGGCCGGCGAGCAGTACTTC. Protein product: CASSLVGGGRAGEQYF.

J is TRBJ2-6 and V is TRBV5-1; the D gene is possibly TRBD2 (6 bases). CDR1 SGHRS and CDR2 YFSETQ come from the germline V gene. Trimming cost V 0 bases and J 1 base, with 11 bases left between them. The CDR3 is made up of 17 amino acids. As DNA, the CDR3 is TGCGCCAGCAGCTTGGTCGTGGGGGGATCTGGGGCCAACGTCCTGACTTTC. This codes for CASSLVVGGSGANVLTF.

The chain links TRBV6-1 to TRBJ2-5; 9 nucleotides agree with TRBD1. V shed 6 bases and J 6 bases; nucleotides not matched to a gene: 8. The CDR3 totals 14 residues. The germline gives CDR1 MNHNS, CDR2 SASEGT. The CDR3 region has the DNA TGTGCCAGCAGCCATGACAGGGGGGCCAAGACCCAGTACTTC. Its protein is CASSHDRGAKTQYF.